Following are 22 T cell receptor beta chains from one sample sequenced in a study of cytomegalovirus exposure and HLA in healthy donors. The PCR ran on 60 Vbeta and 13 Jbeta primers. Data came from immunoSEQ multiplex PCR; TCRdb stores just in-frame clones and leaves some out. There are approximately 160,000 clones in the sample; roughly four fifths occur only once, and under 5% lies in the top ten. The sequencing input was PBMCs. Receptor source: a man younger than 30 in good health and CMV-seronegative.

Worth noting for this clone: Other DNA sequences in this sample translate to the same CDR3. The chain links TRBV6-5 to TRBJ1-5, with D unresolved. The CDR3 loop spans 13 amino acids. V was trimmed by 6 bases and J by 4 bases, leaving 10 bases between them. Germline V gives CDR1 MNHEY, CDR2 SVGAGI. The CDR3 nucleotides are TGTGCCAGCAGCCCCGGAGGTAATCAGCCCCAGCATTTT. This sequence encodes CASSPGGNQPQHF.

The chain joins TRBV6-5 to TRBJ2-1, with D possibly matching TRBD1 (6 bases). The CDR3 length is 14 residues. Germline V gene data show CDR1 as MNHEY and CDR2 as SVGAGI. The V end was cut by 1 base, the J end by 7 bases, with 11 bases between. CDR3 nucleotides: TGTGCCAGCAGTTACTTACAGGGTCGGAATGAGCAGTTCTTC. Its translation is CASSYLQGRNEQFF.

The chain links TRBV27 to TRBJ1-2; 11 bases agree with TRBD1. The germline V gene encodes CDR1 MNHEY and CDR2 SMNVEV (reference sequence). Trimming took 8 bases from V and 5 from J; bases not matched to a gene: 10. CDR3 length equals 15 residues. CDR3 protein: CASAKSGQGDYGYTF. CDR3 in DNA: TGTGCCAGCGCAAAGTCGGGACAGGGGGATTATGGCTACACCTTC.

The chain combines TRBV20-1 with TRBJ2-7; D remains ambiguous. The CDR3 extends over 8 amino acids. The V gene's germline CDR1 is DFQATT and CDR2 SNEGSKA (reference sequence). The CDR3 nucleotides are TGCAGCCCCGGGGAGCAGTACTTC. It encodes CSPGEQYF.

This clone was recorded only once. This chain links TRBV4-1 with TRBJ1-1; 12 nucleotides align to TRBD1. The germline V gene encodes CDR1 MGHRA and CDR2 YSYEKL. Losses at the gene ends were 0 bases for V and 6 bases for J; bases not matched to a gene: 5. CDR3 length: 16 amino acids. The DNA of the CDR3 is TGCGCCAGCAGCCAAGAAGGGACAGGGGGCTGGTCTGAAGCTTTCTTT. It specifies CASSQEGTGGWSEAFF.

This chain uses TRBV5-5 with TRBJ1-2; D is unclear. The CDR3 extends over 16 amino acids. V lost 1 base and J 1 base, leaving 14 bases between the germline ends. Germline V CDR1 and CDR2: SGHKS, YYEKEE (reference sequence). The CDR3 spells CASSLLWERNNYGYTF. Written as DNA, the CDR3 is TGTGCCAGCAGCTTGTTGTGGGAGAGGAATAACTATGGCTACACCTTC. Variable domain in full (rest from reference TRBV5-5 and TRBJ1-2): DAGVTQSPTHLIKTRGQQVTLRCSPISGHKSVSWYQQVLGQGPQFIFQYYEKEERGRGNFPDRFSARQFPNYSSELNVNALLLGDSALYLCASSLLWERNNYGYTFGSGTRLTVV.

This rearrangement joins TRBV5-5 to TRBJ2-7; possibly TRBD1 for D (10 bases). Germline loops: CDR1 SGHKS, CDR2 YYEKEE (reference sequence). V gave up 4 bases and J gave up 5 bases, with 28 bases separating them. The CDR3 is 18 residues long. Written as DNA, the CDR3 is TGTGCCAGCAGCCTTCACGGGACAGGGGTTTCTAGCGGGGACGAGCAGTACTTC. It encodes CASSLHGTGVSSGDEQYF. Full variable domain (outside the CDR3, taken from reference TRBV5-5 and TRBJ2-7): DAGVTQSPTHLIKTRGQQVTLRCSPISGHKSVSWYQQVLGQGPQFIFQYYEKEERGRGNFPDRFSARQFPNYSSELNVNALLLGDSALYLCASSLHGTGVSSGDEQYFGPGTRLTVT.

The chain employs TRBV10-2 and TRBJ2-3; 10 nucleotides match TRBD2. Germline assignment: CDR1 WSHSY and CDR2 SAAADI. V shed 10 bases and J 1 base; nucleotides not matched to a gene: 8. The CDR3 consists of 15 residues. CDR3 region: CATSLAGGGTDTQYF. The CDR3 DNA reads as TGCGCCACATCGTTAGCGGGGGGCGGCACAGATACGCAGTATTTT.

Of note for this clone: This specimen includes other DNA sequences encoding the same CDR3. This chain links TRBV10-3 with TRBJ2-3, with D perhaps matching TRBD2 (7 bases). The length of the CDR3 is 14 residues. Germline V lookup: CDR1 ENHRY, CDR2 SYGVKD. V lost 3 bases, J lost 2 bases, and 9 bases lay in between. As DNA, the CDR3 is TGTGCCATCAGTGATGGGGGGGCCACAGATACGCAGTATTTT. Translation: CAISDGGATDTQYF.

The V gene is TRBV6-1, the J gene TRBJ2-1; D is perhaps TRBD2 (5 bases). This CDR3 spans 13 amino acids. Germline-derived CDR1 and CDR2 are MNHNS and SASEGT. V was cut by 10 bases and J by 0 bases, with 10 bases left in between. The CDR3 reads CAIATSSYNEQFF. CDR3 sequence (DNA): TGTGCCATAGCAACTAGCTCCTACAATGAGCAGTTCTTC.

The chain has TRBV18 and TRBJ1-5; D might be TRBD1 (6 bases). Between the trimmed V and J ends, which lost 3 bases and 1 base, there was a span of 13 bases. From germline, CDR1 is KGHSH and CDR2 LQKENI. The CDR3 consists of 16 residues. The CDR3 here is CASSPKDRTSNQPQHF. The CDR3 coding sequence is TGTGCCAGCTCACCTAAGGACAGAACGAGCAATCAGCCCCAGCATTTT.

This chain links TRBV28 with TRBJ1-5; no reliable D call. This CDR3 contains 14 residues. The germline V gene encodes CDR1 MDHEN and CDR2 SYDVKM. V lost 3 bases, J lost 3 bases, and 9 bases lay in between. The CDR3 bases are TGTGCCAGCAGTTTCGGTTACTCCAATCAGCCCCAGCATTTT. Its translation is CASSFGYSNQPQHF. Combining the CDR3 with reference TRBV28 and TRBJ1-5 gives the whole variable domain DVKVTQSSRYLVKRTGEKVFLECVQDMDHENMFWYRQDPGLGLRLIYFSYDVKMKEKGDIPEGYSVSREKKERFSLILESASTNQTSMYLCASSFGYSNQPQHFGDGTRLSIL.

J is TRBJ2-1 and V is TRBV7-8, with TRBD2 identical over 9 bases. V dropped 4 bases and J dropped 3; count of bases not matched to a gene: 4. CDR3 size: 15 residues. Germline loops: CDR1 SGHVS, CDR2 FQNEAQ. The CDR3 protein is CASSSSGAVYNEQFF. CDR3 sequence (DNA): TGTGCCAGCAGCTCTAGCGGGGCAGTCTACAATGAGCAGTTCTTC. Looking up the rest from reference TRBV7-8 and TRBJ2-1 gives the full variable domain: GAGVSQSPRYKVAKRGQDVALRCDPISGHVSLFWYQQALGQGPEFLTYFQNEAQLDKSGLPSDRFFAERPEGSVSTLKIQRTQQEDSAVYLCASSSSGAVYNEQFFGPGTRLTVL.

This clone was seen just once. The chain combines TRBV7-8 with TRBJ2-7, with 11 bases fitting TRBD2. CDR3 length: 15 amino acids. Germline values: CDR1 SGHVS, CDR2 FQNEAQ. Trimming cost V 8 bases and J 4 bases; bases outside gene matches: 10. The CDR3 region has the DNA TGTGCCAGCCATCAAGCTAGCGGGAGGACATACGAGCAGTACTTC. Encoded protein: CASHQASGRTYEQYF.

This chain uses TRBV11-2 with TRBJ2-5; D is unclear. The CDR3 contains 14 residues. The germline V gene has CDR1 SGHAT and CDR2 FQNNGV. The V end lost 3 bases, the J end lost 9 bases, and 17 bases lay between the germline ends. CDR3 sequence (DNA): TGTGCCAGCAGCTTGGGCCCCTTGATGATGGCCCAGTACTTC. It codes for CASSLGPLMMAQYF.

The rearrangement links TRBV28 to TRBJ1-5, with D possibly matching TRBD1 (6 bases). Deletions cut 6 bases from V and 7 bases from J, with 22 bases between. The CDR3 runs 16 residues. Germline V gives CDR1 MDHEN, CDR2 SYDVKM. CDR3 coding DNA: TGTGCCAGCAGGGCCCGGGATCAGGGGAGAGGGCAGCCCCAGCATTTT. It translates to CASRARDQGRGQPQHF.

This clone was detected only a few times. The chain recombines TRBV7-9 with TRBJ2-1, with D maybe TRBD2 (5 bases). The germline gives CDR1 SEHNR, CDR2 FQNEAQ (reference sequence). The CDR3 length is 15 residues. The V end was cut by 3 bases, the J end by 5 bases, with 14 bases between. The CDR3 nucleotides read TGTGCCAGCAGCTTGCGGGCCTCAACCAACAATGAGCAGTTCTTC. It is translated as CASSLRASTNNEQFF.

This clone was detected only once. This chain uses TRBV6-5 with TRBJ1-2; TRBD1 agrees at 7 bases. Germline trimming cut 7 bases from V and 8 bases from J; bases unmatched to any gene: 4. The CDR3 spans 11 residues. The germline CDR1 and CDR2 sequences are MNHEY and SVGAGI. CDR3: CASTGGGGYTF. DNA of the CDR3: TGTGCCAGCACAGGGGGTGGCGGCTACACCTTC.

The chain is built from TRBV2 and TRBJ2-5; a possible D gene is TRBD1 (5 bases). This CDR3 is built from 14 residues. Trimming removed 8 bases from V and 8 bases from J, with 21 bases in between. Germline CDR1 and CDR2: SNHLY and FYNNEI. The CDR3 bases are TGTGCCAGCGGGGCCGTTCCGCCCCAGAGAACCCAGTACTTC. Protein: CASGAVPPQRTQYF.

The chain employs TRBV10-2 and TRBJ2-7; 8 nucleotides align to TRBD2. The CDR3 runs 16 residues. CDR1 is WSHSY, CDR2 SAAADI, per germline. The V segment lost 7 bases and the J segment 5 bases; nucleotides outside the gene matches: 16. The CDR3 DNA is TGCGCCAGCACTAGATTGACGGGGGGGAGGTCAAACGAGCAGTACTTC. Its protein is CASTRLTGGRSNEQYF.

This clone showed up just once. The rearrangement joins TRBV30 to TRBJ2-7, with unresolved D. V shed 1 base and J shed 2 bases, with 12 bases lying between them. CDR1 is GTSNPN and CDR2 is SVGIG in the germline V gene (reference sequence). The CDR3 is 14 amino acids. DNA for the CDR3: TGTGCCTGGAGTGATGGAGCGCCTACCTACGAGCAGTACTTC. It encodes CAWSDGAPTYEQYF.

The chain couples TRBV27 to TRBJ2-1; 8 bases line up with TRBD2. Trimming removed 5 bases from V and 4 bases from J; junction bases left unmatched: 7. Germline values: CDR1 MNHEY, CDR2 SMNVEV (reference sequence). CDR3 length: 15 amino acids. In DNA form, the CDR3 reads TGTGCCAGCAGTGTAGCGGGAAGCTTTTACAATGAGCAGTTCTTC. This encodes CASSVAGSFYNEQFF.